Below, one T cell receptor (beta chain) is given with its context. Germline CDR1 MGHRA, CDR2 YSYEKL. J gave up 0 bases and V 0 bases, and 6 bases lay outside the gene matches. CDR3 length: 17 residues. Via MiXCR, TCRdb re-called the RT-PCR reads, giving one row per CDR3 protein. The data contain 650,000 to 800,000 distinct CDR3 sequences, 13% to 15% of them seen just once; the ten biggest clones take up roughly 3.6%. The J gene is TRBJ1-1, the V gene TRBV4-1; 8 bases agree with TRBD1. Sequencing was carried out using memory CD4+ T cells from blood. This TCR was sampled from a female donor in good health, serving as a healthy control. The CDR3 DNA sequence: TGCGCCAGCAGCCAAGACAGGGGGCGTATGGTGAACACTGAAGCTTTCTTT. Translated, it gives CASSQDRGRMVNTEAFF.